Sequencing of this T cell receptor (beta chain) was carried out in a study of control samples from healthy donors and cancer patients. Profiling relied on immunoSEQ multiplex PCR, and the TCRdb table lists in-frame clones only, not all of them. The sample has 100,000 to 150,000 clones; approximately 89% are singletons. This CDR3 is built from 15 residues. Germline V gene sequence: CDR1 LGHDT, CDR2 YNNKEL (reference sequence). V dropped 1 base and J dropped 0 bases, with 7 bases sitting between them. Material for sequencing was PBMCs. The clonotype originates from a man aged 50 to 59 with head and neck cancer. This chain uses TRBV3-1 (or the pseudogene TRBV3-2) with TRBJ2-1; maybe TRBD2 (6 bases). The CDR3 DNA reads TGTGCCAGCAGCCAAGGCGGGGTCTCCTACAATGAGCAGTTCTTC. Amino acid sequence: CASSQGGVSYNEQFF.